The following is a T cell receptor beta chain sequence with its context. TCRdb's copy holds only in-frame clones and misses some; the assay was immunoSEQ multiplex PCR. The sample records 50,000 to 70,000 clones, 88% being singletons. The data derive from a study of control samples from healthy donors and cancer patients. The germline CDR1 and CDR2 sequences are LNHDA and SQIVND (reference sequence). The CDR3 spans 16 residues. V gave up 3 bases and J gave up 8 bases; unmatched junction bases: 8. Sequencing was carried out using blood. This TCR came from a man between 50 and 59 years old in good health. The chain joins TRBV19 to TRBJ2-1; TRBD2 matches at 12 bases. CDR3 in amino acids: CASSMTLLAGGDEQFF. The CDR3 nucleotides read TGTGCCAGTAGTATGACTTTACTAGCGGGAGGCGATGAGCAGTTCTTC. Together with reference TRBV19 and TRBJ2-1, the CDR3 gives the full variable domain: DGGITQSPKYLFRKEGQNVTLSCEQNLNHDAMYWYRQDPGQGLRLIYYSQIVNDFQKGDIAEGYSVSREKKESFPLTVTSAQKNPTAFYLCASSMTLLAGGDEQFFGPGTRLTVL.